This paragraph covers one TCR beta chain sequence. This clone was counted between two and nine times. What antigen it recognizes has not been identified. The input lacks base qualities; no much larger clone sits a single base away. From each donor, a single peripheral blood sample of about 116 mL on average was drawn into heparinised tubes. Using a panel that included CD45RO, CCR7, CD25, CD127, CD95 and CD27, naive, central memory, regulatory and stem cell-like memory CD4+ T cells were sorted on a BD FACSAria II. A purity above 95% was achieved for all sorted populations. PBMCs were isolated right away by Lymphoprep density gradient centrifugation and were stained directly, without culture. Samples were stained and sorted in pairs, with one healthy donor and one patient per experiment, so that batch effects were minimized. The entire amount of isolated RNA was reverse transcribed using the High Capacity cDNA Reverse Transcription Kit, so the sequenced TCRB transcripts were expressed ones. Naive, central memory and regulatory T cell samples underwent deep immunoSEQ sequencing, averaging about 3.57 million total reads per sample. After sorted cells were lysed in RLT buffer, RNA was extracted with DNase-treated RNeasy Micro or Mini kits, with the choice depending on cell number. Each cell subset was processed on its own to prevent cross-contamination, while patient and healthy donor samples were processed together. The immunoSEQ multiplex PCR was used to amplify TCRB sequences from cDNA, yielding 87-bp fragments that span the CDR3 region. Sequencing of the amplicons was performed on the Illumina HiSeq platform. The paper's data handling went like this. PCR bias was corrected computationally using synthetic template baselines, and reads within Hamming distance 2 were collapsed, with unmergeable singletons discarded. Reads were aligned to IMGT to assign V, D and J genes, CDR3 length, and insertions or deletions at six rearrangement sites. Within each subset, clonotype counts were normalized to sorted cell number, after which true diversity and Gini coefficients were computed with the tcR R package. Repertoire sharing was quantified using the overlap coefficient calculated on TCRB nucleotide sequences. As a proxy for the pre-selection repertoire, out-of-frame TCRB sequences from naive cells were analyzed. TCRdb obtained this table from immuneACCESS and retained in-frame rearrangements with V and J assigned. These tables miss some clones; where compared with another copy, unresolved V genes account for less than half of the shortfall, and the remainder is unexplained. V, J and clone size derive from that table, while D and trimming were established from the DNA sequence. The sample table records fewer than 900,000 clones; 17% of these occur just once. 0.023% of the sample lies in the top ten.

These data originate in a study of beta chain features in type 1 diabetes (dated by TCRdb to 2016 to 2018). Turning to the overall study: Patients and healthy donors did not differ in mean age, gender distribution, total cell number or subset yield. A total of roughly 99,000,000 sorted cells were examined across all samples, and the number of cells per subset was strongly correlated with RNA yield. In the study, recently diagnosed type 1 diabetes patients and matched healthy donors were compared on the TCRB repertoires of their sorted circulating CD4+ T cell subsets. Regulatory and stem cell-like memory subsets were obtained from only 8 patients and roughly eight healthy donors, while naive and central memory subsets were obtained from all 30 or so donors.

For this chain, trimming is 10 bases at the V end and 1 base at the J end, and the number of junction bases without a gene match is 5. The CDR3 starts with the cysteine, ends with the phenylalanine, and has 14 residues. Left in the record is the CDR3 DNA by itself, 42 bases read in frame from the first base. From a lookup of the germline V gene, CDR1 and CDR2 are SNHLY and FYNNEI. Results and caveats for the whole study, not just this receptor: Patients with type 1 diabetes made fewer insertions and deleted more nucleotides at VDJ recombination sites, implying thymic rearrangement abnormalities. Sequencing cDNA rather than genomic DNA could over-represent highly expressing activated cells, although activation and CD3 levels did not differ between groups. Naive, central memory and regulatory TCRB repertoires appeared to be more similar among patients than among healthy donors. In all four CD4+ subsets, TCRB CDR3 length was moderately but significantly shorter in type 1 diabetes patients. Because the HLA sub-analyses included only small numbers of individuals, any influence of HLA type on TCRB rearrangement was left unresolved. PCR may preferentially amplify shorter templates, but because patient and control samples were amplified and corrected together, any resulting skew would affect both groups equally.

The TCR sequence derives from a young woman in good health. Sequenced material: naive CD4+ T cells from blood. According to the study, the label for this sample's cell subset or site signals: true naive CD4+ T cells. This sequence uses TRBV2 and TRBJ2-3, with 10 central nucleotides matching TRBD2. The sequenced DNA: TGTGCCACCCTAGCGGGAGAAGGCACAGATACGCAGTATTTT. The translation is CATLAGEGTDTQYF.